One and the same sample provided the 16 T cell receptor beta chains below, sequenced in a study of PD-1 blockade in classical Hodgkin lymphoma. Produced via immunoSEQ multiplex PCR; TCRdb's table is partial and in-frame only. This sample has about 23,000 clones, with approximately 90% found just once. Time point noted: cycle 4 day 1 (C4D1), after 6 weeks of nivolumab. Every patient relapsed after autologous stem cell transplantation, and brentuximab vedotin exposure varied. The material sequenced was peripheral blood mononuclear cells (PBMCs), taken before the fourth cycle of nivolumab. These receptor sequences come from a human donor with classical Hodgkin lymphoma.

CDR3 amino acids: CASSARMGGYTF. DNA of the CDR3: TGTGCCAGCAGCGCTCGAATGGGTGGCTACACCTTC. The rearrangement uses TRBV9 and TRBJ1-2; D uncertain. Trimming took 3 bases from V and 7 from J, leaving 10 bases between them. Germline assignment: CDR1 SGDLS and CDR2 YYNGEE. This CDR3 has 12 residues.

This chain uses TRBV10-1 with TRBJ2-5; 8 nucleotides match TRBD1. Looked up from germline, CDR1 is WNHNN and CDR2 is SYGVQD (reference sequence). With 3 bases clipped from V and 6 bases from J, the junction kept 6 bases outside the gene matches. This CDR3 comprises 14 residues. CDR3: CASSDRGPGKTQYF. DNA for the CDR3: TGCGCCAGCAGTGACAGGGGGCCAGGGAAGACCCAGTACTTC.

The V call is TRBV7-8, the J call TRBJ2-5; TRBD2 agrees at 11 bases. Germline assignment: CDR1 SGHVS and CDR2 FQNEAQ. This CDR3 comprises 15 residues. V was clipped by 5 bases and J by 2 bases; unmatched bases: 4. This CDR3 reads CASSPGTSGQETQYF. As DNA, the CDR3 is TGTGCCAGCAGCCCCGGGACTAGCGGACAAGAGACCCAGTACTTC.

The rearrangement joins TRBV4-2 to TRBJ2-7; D is possibly TRBD2 (6 bases). The CDR3 loop spans 15 amino acids. Trimming removed 0 bases from V and 0 bases from J, with 9 bases in between. Looked up from germline, CDR1 is LGHNA and CDR2 is YNFKEQ. This CDR3 reads CASSQDPGSSYEQYF. CDR3 DNA sequence: TGTGCCAGCAGCCAAGATCCCGGGAGCTCCTACGAGCAGTACTTC.

The chain combines TRBV7-2 with TRBJ1-5; D unclear. There are 12 residues in the CDR3. Germline CDR1 is SGHTA and CDR2 is FQGNSA. V lost 5 bases to trimming and J lost 2 bases, with 4 bases between them. The CDR3 DNA follows: TGTGCCAGCAGCCCGGGCAATCAGCCCCAGCATTTT. This codes for CASSPGNQPQHF.

The chain employs TRBV19 and TRBJ2-3; TRBD1 agrees at 7 bases. The germline V gene has CDR1 LNHDA and CDR2 SQIVND (reference sequence). V lost 5 bases to trimming and J lost 5 bases; unmatched junction nucleotides: 16. The CDR3 runs to 17 residues. This CDR3 reads CASSVLQQGLRGDTQYF. The CDR3 DNA reads TGTGCCAGTAGTGTCCTCCAACAGGGGCTCCGGGGAGATACGCAGTATTTT.

CDR3 bases: TGTGCCAGCAGTTCCGGGAGGGGCACCGGGGAGCTGTTTTTT. The encoded protein is CASSSGRGTGELFF. The V and J genes are TRBV27 and TRBJ2-2; 8 nucleotides line up with TRBD2. Trimming cost V 4 bases and J 4 bases; bases outside gene matches: 2. This CDR3 is built from 14 residues. Germline CDR1 is MNHEY and CDR2 is SMNVEV (reference sequence).

The chain couples TRBV7-9 to TRBJ1-1, with 12 bases fitting TRBD1. V lost 4 bases to trimming and J lost 4 bases; unmatched junction nucleotides: 16. The CDR3 covers 19 residues. The germline V gene encodes CDR1 SEHNR and CDR2 FQNEAQ (reference sequence). For the CDR3, the DNA is TGTGCCAGCAGCTGGCCGGGACAGGGGGCGATCGGCTTGTCCACTGAAGCTTTCTTT. Residues: CASSWPGQGAIGLSTEAFF.

This chain connects TRBV6-5 to TRBJ2-6, with D possibly TRBD1 on 5 matching bases. V was trimmed by 8 bases and J by 1 base, leaving 9 bases between them. CDR1 is MNHEY and CDR2 is SVGAGI in the germline V gene. The CDR3 extends over 14 amino acids. The CDR3 DNA follows: TGTGCCAGCGGAGACAGTTCTGGGGCCAACGTCCTGACTTTC. This sequence encodes CASGDSSGANVLTF.

The chain links TRBV11-2 to TRBJ2-1; D call uncertain. CDR1 is SGHAT and CDR2 is FQNNGV in the germline V gene. This CDR3 is built from 12 residues. V was cut by 5 bases and J by 2 bases, with 4 bases left in between. The CDR3 protein is CASSGTYNEQFF. The CDR3 DNA reads as TGTGCCAGCAGCGGGACCTACAATGAGCAGTTCTTC.

The V gene is TRBV9, the J gene TRBJ2-3, with 11 bases lining up with TRBD2. The V gene end was trimmed by 2 bases and the J gene end by 1 base; junction bases not matched to a gene: 9. This CDR3 is built from 18 residues. Germline CDR1 SGDLS, CDR2 YYNGEE. The CDR3 DNA sequence: TGTGCCAGCAGCGTTTTGGCTAGCGGGGGGCCCCGCACAGATACGCAGTATTTT. This encodes CASSVLASGGPRTDTQYF.

This chain connects TRBV19 to TRBJ1-5; 9 bases match TRBD1. The CDR3 is 13 amino acids. Per the germline V gene, CDR1 is LNHDA and CDR2 is SQIVND (reference sequence). The trim removed 9 bases at V and 3 bases at J, leaving 3 bases unmatched. CDR3: CASIQGANQPQHF. The CDR3 DNA reads as TGTGCCAGCATACAGGGGGCCAATCAGCCCCAGCATTTT. The full variable domain, rest sourced from reference TRBV19 and TRBJ1-5, is DGGITQSPKYLFRKEGQNVTLSCEQNLNHDAMYWYRQDPGQGLRLIYYSQIVNDFQKGDIAEGYSVSREKKESFPLTVTSAQKNPTAFYLCASIQGANQPQHFGDGTRLSIL.

The chain carries TRBV27 and TRBJ1-4; D unclear. The CDR3 has 16 residues. The germline CDR1 and CDR2 sequences are MNHEY and SMNVEV (reference sequence). V was pared by 5 bases and J by 8 bases, with 21 bases between. As DNA, the CDR3 is TGTGCCAGCAGTCCCTTTATTGAGAAGGGTCGGGAAAAACTGTTTTTT. It encodes CASSPFIEKGREKLFF.

V usage is TRBV7-8 and J usage is TRBJ1-1; tentatively, D is TRBD1 (5 bases). Germline CDR1 and CDR2: SGHVS and FQNEAQ. Trimming stripped 5 bases from V and 2 bases from J, with 18 bases between. The CDR3 runs 16 residues. The CDR3 bases are TGTGCCAGCAGCCCAAACCGAGGGGCACTCAACACTGAAGCTTTCTTT. This translates into CASSPNRGALNTEAFF.

This clone was detected only once. The V gene is TRBV10-3, the J gene TRBJ2-3, with TRBD2 identical over 11 bases. Per the germline V gene, CDR1 is ENHRY and CDR2 is SYGVKD. This CDR3 has 13 residues. DNA for the CDR3: TGTGTAACTAGCGGGAGCGCCACAGATACGCAGTATTTT. Amino acid sequence: CVTSGSATDTQYF.

The chain links TRBV4-2 to TRBJ2-3; 7 nucleotides agree with TRBD1. V dropped 3 bases and J dropped 2; count of bases not matched to a gene: 11. The CDR3 runs 17 residues. Germline-derived CDR1 and CDR2 are LGHNA and YNFKEQ. The CDR3 DNA reads TGTGCCAGCAGCCAGCGACAAGACAGGGATTACACAGATACGCAGTATTTT. Residues: CASSQRQDRDYTDTQYF.